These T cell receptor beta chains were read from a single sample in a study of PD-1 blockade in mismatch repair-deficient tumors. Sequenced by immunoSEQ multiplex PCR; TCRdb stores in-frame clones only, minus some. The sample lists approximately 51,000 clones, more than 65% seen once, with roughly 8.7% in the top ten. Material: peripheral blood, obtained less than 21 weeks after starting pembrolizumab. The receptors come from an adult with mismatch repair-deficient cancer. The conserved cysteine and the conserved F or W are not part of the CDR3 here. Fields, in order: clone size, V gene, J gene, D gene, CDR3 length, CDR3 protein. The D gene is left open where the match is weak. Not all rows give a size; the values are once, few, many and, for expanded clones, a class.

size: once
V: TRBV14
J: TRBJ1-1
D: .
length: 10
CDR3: ASSTAGAEAF

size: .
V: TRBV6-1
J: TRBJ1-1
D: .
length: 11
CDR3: ASSGRTNTEAF

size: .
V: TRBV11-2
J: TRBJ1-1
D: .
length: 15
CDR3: ASSSLPDPAGDTEAF

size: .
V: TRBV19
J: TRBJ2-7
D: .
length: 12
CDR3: ASSRGTSTYEQY

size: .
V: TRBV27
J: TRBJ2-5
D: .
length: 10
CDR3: ASSRTGETQY

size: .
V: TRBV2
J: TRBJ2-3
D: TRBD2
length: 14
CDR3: ASSPRTSPSTDTQY

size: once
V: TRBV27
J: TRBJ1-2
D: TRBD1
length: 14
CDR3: ASSFLSGQASYGYT

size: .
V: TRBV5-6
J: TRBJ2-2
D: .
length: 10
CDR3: ASSSDNGELF

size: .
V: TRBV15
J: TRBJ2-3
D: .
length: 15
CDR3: ATSQGTAVGRTDTQY

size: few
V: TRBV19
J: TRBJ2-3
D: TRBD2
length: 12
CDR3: ASRLAGIIDTQY

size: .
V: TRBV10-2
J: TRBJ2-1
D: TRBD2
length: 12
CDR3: ASSAGLLSNEQF

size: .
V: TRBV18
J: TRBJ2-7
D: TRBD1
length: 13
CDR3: ASSPIQGGSYEQY

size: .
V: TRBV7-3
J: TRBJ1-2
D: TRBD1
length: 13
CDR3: ASSPGTGGNYGYT

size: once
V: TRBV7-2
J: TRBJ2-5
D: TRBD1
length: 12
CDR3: ASSSTGGSETQY

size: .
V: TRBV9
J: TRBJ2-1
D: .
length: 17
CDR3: ASSVGRGTPKGPYNEQF

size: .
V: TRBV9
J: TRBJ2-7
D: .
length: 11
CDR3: ASSGRDNYEQY

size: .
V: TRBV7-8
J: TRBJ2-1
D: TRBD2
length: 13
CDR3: ASSLVAGGHDEQF

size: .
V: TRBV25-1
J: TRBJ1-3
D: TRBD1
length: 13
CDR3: ASTPNRGGGNTIY

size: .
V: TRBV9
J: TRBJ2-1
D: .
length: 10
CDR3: ASSAIDDEQF

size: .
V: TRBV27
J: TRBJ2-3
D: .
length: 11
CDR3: ASRVPGWDTQY

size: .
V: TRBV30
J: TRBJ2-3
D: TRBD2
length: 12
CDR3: AWSTGTSEDTQY

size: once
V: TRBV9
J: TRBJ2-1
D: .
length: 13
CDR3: ASSNSALRGGEQF

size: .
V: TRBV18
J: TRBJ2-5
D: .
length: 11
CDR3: ASSPRSKETQY

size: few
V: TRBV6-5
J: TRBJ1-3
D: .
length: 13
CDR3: ASSYLVGSGNTIY

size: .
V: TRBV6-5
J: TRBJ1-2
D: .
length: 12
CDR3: ASSAPGLHRGYT

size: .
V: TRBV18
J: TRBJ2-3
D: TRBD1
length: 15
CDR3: ASSPVRDSITTDTQY

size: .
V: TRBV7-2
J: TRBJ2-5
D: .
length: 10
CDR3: ASSSTLETQY

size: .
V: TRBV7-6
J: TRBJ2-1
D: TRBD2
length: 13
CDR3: ASRPSGDSYNEQF

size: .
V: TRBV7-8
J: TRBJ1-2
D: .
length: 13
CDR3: ASIPYGGGNYGYT

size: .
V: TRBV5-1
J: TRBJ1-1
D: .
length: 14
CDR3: ASSLAVAGRNTEAF

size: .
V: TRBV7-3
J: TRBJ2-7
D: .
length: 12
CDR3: ASSLSGKAYEQY

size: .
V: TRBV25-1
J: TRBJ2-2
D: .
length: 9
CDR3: ARIRQVELF

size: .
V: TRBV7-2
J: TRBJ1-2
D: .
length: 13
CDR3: ASSLGREAAHGYT

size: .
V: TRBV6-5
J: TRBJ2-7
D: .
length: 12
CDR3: ASSPTGTGNEQY

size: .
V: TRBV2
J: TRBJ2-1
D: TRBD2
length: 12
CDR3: ASLAGGPGNEQF

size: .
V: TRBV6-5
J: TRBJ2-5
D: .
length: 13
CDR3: ASSYSPQSQETQY

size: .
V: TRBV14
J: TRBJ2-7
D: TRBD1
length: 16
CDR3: ASSPIGAQGALSYEQY

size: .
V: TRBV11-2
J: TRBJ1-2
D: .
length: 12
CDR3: ASSLGRSNYGYT

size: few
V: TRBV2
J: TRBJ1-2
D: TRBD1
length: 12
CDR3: ASQRDRLDYGYT

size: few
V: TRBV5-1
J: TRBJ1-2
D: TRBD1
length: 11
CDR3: ASSQGTVHGYT

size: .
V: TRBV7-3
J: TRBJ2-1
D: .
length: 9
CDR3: ASSLGSKQF

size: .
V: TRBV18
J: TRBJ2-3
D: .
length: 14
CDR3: ASSGRPLSVTDTQY

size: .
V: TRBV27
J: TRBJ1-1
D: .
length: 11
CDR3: ASSLWGNTEAF

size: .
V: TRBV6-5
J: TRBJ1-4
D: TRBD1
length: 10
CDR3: ASRSDRGELF

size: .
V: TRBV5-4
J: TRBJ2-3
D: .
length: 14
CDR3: ASSFARDILTDTQY

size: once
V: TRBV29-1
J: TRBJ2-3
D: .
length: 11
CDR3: SVVRRDTDTQY

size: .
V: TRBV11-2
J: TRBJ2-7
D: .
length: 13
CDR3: ASSLRVRGGSEQY

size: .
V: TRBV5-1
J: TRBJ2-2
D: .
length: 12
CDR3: ASSLDGVTGELF

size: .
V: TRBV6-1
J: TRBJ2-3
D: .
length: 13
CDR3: ASSRAGGGTDTQY